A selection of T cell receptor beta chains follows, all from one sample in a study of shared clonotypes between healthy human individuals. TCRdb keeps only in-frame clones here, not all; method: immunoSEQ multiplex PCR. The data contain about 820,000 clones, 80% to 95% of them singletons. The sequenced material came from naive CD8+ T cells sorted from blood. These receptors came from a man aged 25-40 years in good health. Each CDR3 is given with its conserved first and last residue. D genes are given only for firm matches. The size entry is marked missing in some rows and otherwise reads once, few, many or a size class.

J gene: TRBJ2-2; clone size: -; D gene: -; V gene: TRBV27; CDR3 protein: CASSVRVAGELFF; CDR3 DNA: TGTGCCAGCAGTGTCAGGGTGGCCGGGGAGCTGTTTTTT
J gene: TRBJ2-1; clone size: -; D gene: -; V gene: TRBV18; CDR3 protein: CASSPPMGVSYNEQFF; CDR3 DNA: TGTGCCAGCTCACCACCCATGGGCGTCTCCTACAATGAGCAGTTCTTC
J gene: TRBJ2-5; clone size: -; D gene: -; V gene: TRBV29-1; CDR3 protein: CSVEDLTGWETQYF; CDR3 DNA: TGCAGCGTTGAAGATTTAACAGGGTGGGAGACCCAGTACTTC
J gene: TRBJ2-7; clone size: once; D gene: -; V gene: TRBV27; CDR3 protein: CASSLSYAEVSYEQYF; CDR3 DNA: TGTGCCAGCAGTTTATCGTATGCGGAAGTATCCTACGAGCAGTACTTC
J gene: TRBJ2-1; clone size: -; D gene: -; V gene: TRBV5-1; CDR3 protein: CASSLDSYNEQFF; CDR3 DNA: TGCGCCAGCAGTTTAGACAGTTACAATGAGCAGTTCTTC
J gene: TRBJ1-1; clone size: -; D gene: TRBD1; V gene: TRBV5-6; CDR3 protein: CASSSGTGGFEAFF; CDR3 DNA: TGTGCCAGCAGCTCCGGGACAGGGGGTTTTGAAGCTTTCTTT
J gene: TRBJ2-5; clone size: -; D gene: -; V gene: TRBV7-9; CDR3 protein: CASSLITGQETQYF; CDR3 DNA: TGTGCCAGCAGCTTAATCACAGGACAAGAGACCCAGTACTTC
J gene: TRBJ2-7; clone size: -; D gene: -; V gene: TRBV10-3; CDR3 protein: CAISAALSSYEQYF; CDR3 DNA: TGTGCCATCAGTGCGGCACTCTCTTCCTACGAGCAGTACTTC
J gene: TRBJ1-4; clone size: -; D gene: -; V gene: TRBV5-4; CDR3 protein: CASSTGVREKLFF; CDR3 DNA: TGTGCCAGCTCAACGGGGGTCCGAGAAAAACTGTTTTTT
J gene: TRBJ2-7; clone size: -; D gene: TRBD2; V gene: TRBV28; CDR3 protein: CASSSPLAGALYEQYF; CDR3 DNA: TGTGCCAGCAGTTCCCCCCTAGCGGGAGCCCTCTACGAGCAGTACTTC
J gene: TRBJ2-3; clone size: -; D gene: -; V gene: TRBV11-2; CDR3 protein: CASSPLVYGLTDTQYF; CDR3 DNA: TGTGCCAGCAGTCCCCTTGTATACGGACTCACAGATACGCAGTATTTT
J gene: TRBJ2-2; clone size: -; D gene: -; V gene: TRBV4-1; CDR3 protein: CASLQVNTGELFF; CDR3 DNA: TGCGCCAGTCTACAAGTTAACACCGGGGAGCTGTTTTTT
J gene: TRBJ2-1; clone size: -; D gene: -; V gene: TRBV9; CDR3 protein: CASSVAEPYNEQFF; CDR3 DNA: TGTGCCAGCAGCGTAGCGGAGCCCTACAATGAGCAGTTCTTC
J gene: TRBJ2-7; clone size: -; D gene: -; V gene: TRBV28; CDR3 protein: CASSFSYEQYF; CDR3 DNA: TGTGCCAGCAGTTTTTCGTACGAGCAGTACTTC
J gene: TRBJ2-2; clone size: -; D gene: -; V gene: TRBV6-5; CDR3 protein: CASHSPTSRTGELFF; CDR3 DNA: TGTGCCAGCCACTCTCCAACAAGTCGGACCGGGGAGCTGTTTTTT
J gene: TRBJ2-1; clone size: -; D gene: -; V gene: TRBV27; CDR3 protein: CASSLHRATNEQFF; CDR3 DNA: TGTGCCAGCAGTTTACACAGGGCCACAAATGAGCAGTTCTTC
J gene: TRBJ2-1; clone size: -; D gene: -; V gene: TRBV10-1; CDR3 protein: CASSESYPAGAPYNEQFF; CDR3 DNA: TGCGCCAGCAGTGAGTCGTACCCAGCCGGGGCCCCCTACAATGAGCAGTTCTTC
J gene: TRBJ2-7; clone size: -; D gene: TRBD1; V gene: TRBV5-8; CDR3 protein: CASSSRAGTEPYEQYF; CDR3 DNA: TGTGCCAGCAGCTCCCGAGCCGGGACAGAACCATACGAGCAGTACTTC
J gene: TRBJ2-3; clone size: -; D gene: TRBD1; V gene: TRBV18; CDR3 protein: CASRPPRQGVYFGDTQYF; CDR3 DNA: TGTGCCAGCCGACCTCCCCGACAGGGGGTGTACTTCGGAGATACGCAGTATTTT
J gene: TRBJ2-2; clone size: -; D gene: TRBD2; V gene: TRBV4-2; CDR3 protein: CASSQALAATGELFF; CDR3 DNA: TGTGCCAGCAGCCAAGCCCTAGCGGCCACCGGGGAGCTGTTTTTT
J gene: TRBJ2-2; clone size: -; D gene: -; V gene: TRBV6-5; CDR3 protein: CASSYSNAGRAGELFF; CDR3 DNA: TGTGCCAGCAGTTACTCGAATGCAGGGCGGGCCGGGGAGCTGTTTTTT
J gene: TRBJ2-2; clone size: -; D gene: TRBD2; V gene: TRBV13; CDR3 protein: CASTTSGRYTGELFF; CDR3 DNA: TGTGCCAGCACCACTAGCGGGAGATACACCGGGGAGCTGTTTTTT
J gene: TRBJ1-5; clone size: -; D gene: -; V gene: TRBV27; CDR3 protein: CASSLQVSNQPQHF; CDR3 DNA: TGTGCCAGCAGTCTACAGGTTAGCAATCAGCCCCAGCATTTT
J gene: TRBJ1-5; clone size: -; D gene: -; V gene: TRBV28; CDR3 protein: CASRGLSNQPQHF; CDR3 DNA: TGTGCCAGCAGAGGGCTGAGCAATCAGCCCCAGCATTTT
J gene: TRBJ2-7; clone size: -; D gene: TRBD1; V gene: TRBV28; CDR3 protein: CASSFGDRTYEQYF; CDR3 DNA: TGTGCCAGCAGTTTTGGGGACAGGACCTACGAGCAGTACTTC
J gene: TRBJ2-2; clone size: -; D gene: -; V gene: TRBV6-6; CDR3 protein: CASSFRTQPNTGELFF; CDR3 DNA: TGTGCCAGCAGTTTCAGGACGCAACCGAACACCGGGGAGCTGTTTTTT
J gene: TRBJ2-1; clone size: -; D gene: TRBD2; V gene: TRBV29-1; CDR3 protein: CSVDGLADNEQFF; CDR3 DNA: TGCAGCGTTGATGGACTAGCGGACAATGAGCAGTTCTTC
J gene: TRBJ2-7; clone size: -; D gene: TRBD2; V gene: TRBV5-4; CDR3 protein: CASSTLLSGRGYEQYF; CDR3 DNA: TGTGCCAGCAGCACCCTCCTAAGCGGGAGGGGGTACGAGCAGTACTTC
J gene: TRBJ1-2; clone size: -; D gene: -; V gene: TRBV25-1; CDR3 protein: CASSDLQGSGYTF; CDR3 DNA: TGTGCCAGCAGTGATCTACAGGGTTCTGGCTACACCTTC
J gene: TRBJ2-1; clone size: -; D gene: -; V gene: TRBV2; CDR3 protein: CASRGFGEIYNEQFF; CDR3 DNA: TGTGCCAGCAGGGGGTTTGGGGAGATCTACAATGAGCAGTTCTTC
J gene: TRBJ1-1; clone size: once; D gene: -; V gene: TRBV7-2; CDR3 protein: CASSLDHTVSRVLNTEAFF; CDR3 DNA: TGTGCCAGCAGCTTAGACCATACCGTTTCCAGGGTCTTGAACACTGAAGCTTTCTTT
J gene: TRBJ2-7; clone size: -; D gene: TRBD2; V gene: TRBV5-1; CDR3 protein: CASSRALAGGLYEQYF; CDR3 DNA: TGCGCCAGCAGCCGAGCGTTAGCGGGAGGGCTATACGAGCAGTACTTC
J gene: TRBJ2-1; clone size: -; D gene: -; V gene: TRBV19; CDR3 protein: CASSMFLEVGSYADEQFF; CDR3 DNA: TGTGCCAGTAGTATGTTTCTCGAGGTCGGATCCTACGCGGATGAGCAGTTCTTC
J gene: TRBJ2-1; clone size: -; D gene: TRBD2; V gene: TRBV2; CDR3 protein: CAIIAGVAYNEQFF; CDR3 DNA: TGTGCCATCATAGCGGGAGTAGCCTACAATGAGCAGTTCTTC
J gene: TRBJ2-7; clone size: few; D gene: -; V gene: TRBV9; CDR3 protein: CASSPRSAGSYEQYF; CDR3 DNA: TGTGCCAGCAGCCCGCGGTCAGCAGGGTCCTACGAGCAGTACTTC
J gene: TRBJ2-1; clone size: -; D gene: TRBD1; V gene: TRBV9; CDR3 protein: CASSAPSSTGHNNEQFF; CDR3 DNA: TGTGCCAGCAGCGCCCCCAGTTCGACAGGGCACAACAATGAGCAGTTCTTC
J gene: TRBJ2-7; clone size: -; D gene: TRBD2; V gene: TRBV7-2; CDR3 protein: CASRRLSGGSSYEQYF; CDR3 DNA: TGTGCCAGCAGGCGCCTTAGCGGGGGTAGCTCCTACGAGCAGTACTTC
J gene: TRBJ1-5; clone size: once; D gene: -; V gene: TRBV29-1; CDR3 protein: CSAAPIFLSNQPQHF; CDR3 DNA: TGCAGCGCCGCCCCCATATTCCTTAGCAATCAGCCCCAGCATTTT
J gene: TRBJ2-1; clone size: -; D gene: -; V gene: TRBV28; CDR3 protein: CASSLWGQLNEQFF; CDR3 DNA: TGTGCCAGCAGTTTATGGGGACAACTGAATGAGCAGTTCTTC
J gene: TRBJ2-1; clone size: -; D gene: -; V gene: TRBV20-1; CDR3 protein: CSARGGNEQFF; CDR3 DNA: TGCAGTGCTAGGGGGGGCAATGAGCAGTTCTTC
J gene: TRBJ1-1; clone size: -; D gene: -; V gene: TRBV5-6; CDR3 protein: CASSLSDGTEAFF; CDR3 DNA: TGTGCCAGCAGCTTAAGCGACGGCACTGAAGCTTTCTTT
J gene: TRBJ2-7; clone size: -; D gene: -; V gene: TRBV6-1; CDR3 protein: CASSDGRTYEQYF; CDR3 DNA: TGTGCCAGCAGTGACGGCAGGACCTACGAGCAGTACTTC
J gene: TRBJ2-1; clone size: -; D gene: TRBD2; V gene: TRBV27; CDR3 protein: CATARASGGGDEQFF; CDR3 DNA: TGTGCCACCGCTCGGGCTAGCGGGGGCGGGGATGAGCAGTTCTTC
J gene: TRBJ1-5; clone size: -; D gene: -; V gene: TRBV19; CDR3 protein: CASSMVGNQPQHF; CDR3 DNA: TGTGCCAGTAGTATGGTGGGGAATCAGCCCCAGCATTTT
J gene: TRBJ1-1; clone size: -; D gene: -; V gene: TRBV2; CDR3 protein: CASNRDLEAFF; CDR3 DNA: TGTGCCAGCAACAGGGATCTGGAAGCTTTCTTT
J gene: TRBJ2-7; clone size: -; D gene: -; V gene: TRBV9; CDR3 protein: CASSVGDGGSYEQYF; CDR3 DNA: TGTGCCAGCAGCGTAGGGGACGGTGGCTCCTACGAGCAGTACTTC
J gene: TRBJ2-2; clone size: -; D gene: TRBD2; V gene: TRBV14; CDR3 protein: CASSQDRGLVSWDGELFF; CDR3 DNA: TGTGCCAGCAGCCAAGATAGGGGACTAGTGTCGTGGGACGGGGAGCTGTTTTTT
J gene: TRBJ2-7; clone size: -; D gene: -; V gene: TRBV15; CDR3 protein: CATSRDLDRRYEQYF; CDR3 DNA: TGTGCCACCAGCAGAGACCTAGATCGACGCTACGAGCAGTACTTC
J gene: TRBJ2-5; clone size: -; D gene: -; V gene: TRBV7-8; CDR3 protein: CASSSRLEETQYF; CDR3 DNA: TGTGCCAGCAGCTCCCGGCTAGAGGAGACCCAGTACTTC
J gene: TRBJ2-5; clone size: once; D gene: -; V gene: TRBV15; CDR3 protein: CATSSGGVSGETQYF; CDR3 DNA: TGTGCCACCAGCAGCGGCGGGGTAAGCGGAGAGACCCAGTACTTC
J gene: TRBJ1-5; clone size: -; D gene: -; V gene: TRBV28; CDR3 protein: CASAPFRGAGNQPQHF; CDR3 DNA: TGTGCCAGCGCCCCCTTTCGGGGCGCGGGCAATCAGCCCCAGCATTTT
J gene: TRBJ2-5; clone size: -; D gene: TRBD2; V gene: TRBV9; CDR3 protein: CASSALARETQYF; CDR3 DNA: TGTGCCAGCAGCGCACTAGCGAGGGAGACCCAGTACTTC
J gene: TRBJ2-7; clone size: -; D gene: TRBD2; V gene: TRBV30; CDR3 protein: CAWNSGTSFEQYF; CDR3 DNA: TGTGCCTGGAACTCCGGGACTAGCTTTGAGCAGTACTTC
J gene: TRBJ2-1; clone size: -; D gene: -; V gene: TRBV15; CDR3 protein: CATSRDEGGGNNEQFF; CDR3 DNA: TGTGCCACCAGCAGAGATGAAGGAGGGGGCAACAATGAGCAGTTCTTC
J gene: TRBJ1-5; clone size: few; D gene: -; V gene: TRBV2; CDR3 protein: CASRDLDDQPQHF; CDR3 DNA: TGTGCCAGCCGTGACTTAGACGATCAGCCCCAGCATTTT
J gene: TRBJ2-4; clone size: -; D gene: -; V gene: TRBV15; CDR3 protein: CATSRDLPTEILAKNIQYF; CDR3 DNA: TGTGCCACCAGCAGAGATCTCCCGACAGAGATCCTAGCCAAAAACATTCAGTACTTC
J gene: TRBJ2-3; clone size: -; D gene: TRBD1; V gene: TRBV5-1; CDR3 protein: CASQPGTGLTDTQYF; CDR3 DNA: TGCGCCAGCCAACCCGGGACAGGTCTTACAGATACGCAGTATTTT
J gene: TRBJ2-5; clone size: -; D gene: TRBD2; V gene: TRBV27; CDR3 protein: CASSLTSQYQETQYF; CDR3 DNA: TGTGCCAGCAGTTTGACTAGCCAGTACCAAGAGACCCAGTACTTC
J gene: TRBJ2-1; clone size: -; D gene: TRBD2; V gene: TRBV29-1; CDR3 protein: CSVLIAGGGYNEQFF; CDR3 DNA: TGCAGCGTCTTAATAGCGGGAGGAGGTTACAATGAGCAGTTCTTC